This T cell receptor (beta chain) was sequenced during a study of blood T cell repertoires in COVID-19. Under the authors' procedure: Amplification with reference gene primers provided the estimates of nucleated cell counts. The table came from immunoSEQ multiplex PCR; TCRdb's copy has only in-frame clones and leaves some out. The V and J calls and clone size come from that table; D and trimming were worked out from the DNA. The table includes roughly 170,000 clones, around 67% detected once. In this sample, this clone turned up a few times. There are 16 residues in the CDR3. Germline V gene data show CDR1 as MDHEN and CDR2 as SYDVKM. Deletions cut 4 bases from V and 2 bases from J, with 18 bases between.

The V call is TRBV28, the J call TRBJ2-7; a possible D gene is TRBD2 (6 bases). The sequenced material came from peripheral blood. This TCR was recovered from a woman older than 75 with acute or convalescent COVID-19. CDR3 nucleotide sequence: TGTGCCAGCAGTTCATCTAGCGCGGGAAGCGCCTACGAGCAGTACTTC. This translates into CASSSSSAGSAYEQYF.